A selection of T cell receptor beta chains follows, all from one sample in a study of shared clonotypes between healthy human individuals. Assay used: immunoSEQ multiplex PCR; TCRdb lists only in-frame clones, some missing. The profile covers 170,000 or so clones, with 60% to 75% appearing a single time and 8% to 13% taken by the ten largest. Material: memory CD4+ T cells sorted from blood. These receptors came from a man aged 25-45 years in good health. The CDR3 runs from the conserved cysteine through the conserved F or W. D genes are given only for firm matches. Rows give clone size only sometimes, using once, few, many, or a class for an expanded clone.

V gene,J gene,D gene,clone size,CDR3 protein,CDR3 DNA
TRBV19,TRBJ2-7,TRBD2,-,CASSKTSGSGSYEQYF,TGTGCCAGTAGTAAAACTAGCGGGAGTGGGTCCTACGAGCAGTACTTC
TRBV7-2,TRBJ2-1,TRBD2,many,CASSLGRLAGGREQFF,TGTGCCAGCAGCTTAGGGAGACTAGCGGGAGGGCGTGAGCAGTTCTTC
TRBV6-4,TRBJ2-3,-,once,CASSDATGTDTQYF,TGTGCCAGCAGTGACGCGACTGGCACAGATACGCAGTATTTT
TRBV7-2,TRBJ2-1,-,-,CASSLASASYNEQFF,TGTGCCAGCAGCTTAGCGTCGGCTAGTTACAATGAGCAGTTCTTC
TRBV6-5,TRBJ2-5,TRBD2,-,CASSSPSGRVETQYF,TGTGCCAGCAGTTCGCCTAGCGGGAGGGTAGAGACCCAGTACTTC
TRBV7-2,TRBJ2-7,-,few,CASSFSLSYEQYF,TGTGCCAGCAGCTTTTCCCTCTCCTACGAGCAGTACTTC
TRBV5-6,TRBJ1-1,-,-,CASSLVHMNTEAFF,TGTGCCAGCAGCTTGGTTCACATGAACACTGAAGCTTTCTTT
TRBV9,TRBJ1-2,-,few,CASSVDSNNYGYTF,TGTGCCAGCAGCGTAGACAGCAATAACTATGGCTACACCTTC
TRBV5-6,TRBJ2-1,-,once,CASRPVGTIHEQFF,TGTGCCAGCAGACCCGTCGGGACAATCCATGAGCAGTTCTTC
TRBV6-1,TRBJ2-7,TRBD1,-,CASSDGTGYGYEQYF,TGTGCCAGCAGCGACGGGACAGGGTACGGATACGAGCAGTACTTC
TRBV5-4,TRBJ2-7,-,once,CASSLHGRTYEQYF,TGTGCCAGCAGCCTCCACGGGAGAACCTACGAGCAGTACTTC
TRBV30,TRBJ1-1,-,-,CAWSAMVLGGGRRAEAFF,TGTGCCTGGAGTGCTATGGTTTTAGGAGGAGGGCGTCGCGCTGAAGCTTTCTTT
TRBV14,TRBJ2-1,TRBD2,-,CASSQDWETSGWVNEQFF,TGTGCCAGCAGCCAAGATTGGGAGACTAGCGGGTGGGTCAATGAGCAGTTCTTC
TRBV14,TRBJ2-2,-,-,CASSQAILTGELFF,TGTGCCAGCAGCCAAGCCATACTCACCGGGGAGCTGTTTTTT
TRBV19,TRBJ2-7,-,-,CASSPSAVGFSYEQYF,TGTGCCAGTAGTCCCTCAGCCGTTGGGTTCTCCTACGAGCAGTACTTC
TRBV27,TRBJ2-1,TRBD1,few,CASRNPGDRGSYNEQFF,TGTGCCAGCAGAAACCCCGGGGACAGGGGCTCCTACAATGAGCAGTTCTTC
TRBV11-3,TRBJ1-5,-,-,CASSLGSSAGNQPQHF,TGTGCCAGCAGCTTAGGGTCCAGCGCGGGCAATCAGCCCCAGCATTTT
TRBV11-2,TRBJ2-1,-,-,CASSLGGAIQPRNEQFF,TGTGCCAGCAGCTTAGGTGGGGCTATACAACCCCGCAATGAGCAGTTCTTC
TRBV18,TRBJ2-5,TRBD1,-,CASLRQGRGSQETQYF,TGTGCCAGCTTACGACAGGGGAGAGGGAGTCAAGAGACCCAGTACTTC
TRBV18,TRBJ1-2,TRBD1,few,CASSPLWTGRVNYGYTF,TGTGCCAGCTCACCCCTTTGGACAGGGCGGGTAAACTATGGCTACACCTTC
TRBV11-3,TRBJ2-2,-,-,CASTKGPGELFF,TGTGCCAGCACCAAGGGTCCCGGGGAGCTGTTTTTT
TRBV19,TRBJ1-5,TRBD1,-,CASSLDRNNQPQHF,TGTGCCAGTAGTCTGGACAGGAACAATCAGCCCCAGCATTTT
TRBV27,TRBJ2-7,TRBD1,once,CASRRTGGNEQYF,TGTGCCAGCAGGAGGACAGGGGGGAACGAGCAGTACTTC
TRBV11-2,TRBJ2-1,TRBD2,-,CASSFAGGWGEQFF,TGTGCCAGCAGCTTCGCGGGAGGGTGGGGTGAGCAGTTCTTC